Each of the 7 T cell receptor beta chains below was sequenced from the same sample in a study of cytomegalovirus exposure and HLA in healthy donors (dated by TCRdb to about 2017). Library preparation was by the immunoSEQ multiplex PCR assay. For the multiplex PCR, a mixture combining 60 forward primers for TCR Vbeta segments and 13 reverse primers for TCR Jbeta segments was used. As stored in TCRdb, this immuneACCESS dataset retains in-frame rearrangements with V and J assigned. A fraction of the clones does not appear; measured against another copy, unresolved V genes explain less than half of the discrepancy, and the remainder lacks a known reason. This sample gives about 140,000 clones in total; roughly 80% of them show up just once. In total, the top ten clones hold approximately 15% of the sample. The sample consisted of PBMCs. Every receptor here comes from a woman in her thirties or forties in good health and CMV-seronegative.

This clone was observed a handful of times. The chain has TRBV7-2 and TRBJ2-7; unclear D gene. In germline, CDR1 is SGHTA, CDR2 FQGNSA. V was cut by 6 bases and J by 3 bases, with 15 bases left in between. The CDR3 consists of 14 residues. CDR3 nucleotide sequence: TGTGCCAGCAGGATAACAGTTGGATACTACGAGCAGTACTTC. Translating gives CASRITVGYYEQYF.

This clone was counted once. The V and J genes are TRBV23-1 and TRBJ2-7, with a weak D call TRBD2 (5 bases). TRBV23-1 is labeled an ORF, and its function is uncertain. The germline V and J ends were trimmed by 4 bases and 0 bases, with 19 bases remaining between them. CDR3 length: 17 amino acids. CDR3 residues: CASSLQGSAKSSYEQYF. The DNA of the CDR3 is TGCGCCAGCAGTCTACAAGGGAGCGCCAAGAGCTCCTACGAGCAGTACTTC.

The chain has TRBV10-3 and TRBJ1-1, with 10 bases matching TRBD1. The V gene end was trimmed by 7 bases and the J gene end by 5 bases; junction bases not matched to a gene: 13. CDR1 ENHRY and CDR2 SYGVKD come from the germline V gene. This CDR3 has 16 amino acids. The CDR3 is CAITPDRGLGRTEAFF. CDR3 sequence (DNA): TGTGCCATCACACCCGACAGGGGGCTGGGGAGGACTGAAGCTTTCTTT.

The gene calls are TRBV5-5 and TRBJ2-1; the D gene is possibly TRBD1 (6 bases). This CDR3 comprises 14 residues. Germline lookup yields CDR1 SGHKS and CDR2 YYEKEE (reference sequence). V lost 0 bases and J 6 bases, leaving 10 bases between the germline ends. The DNA for the CDR3 is TGTGCCAGCAGCTTGGGTGTAGGGGGCAATGAGCAGTTCTTC. This sequence encodes CASSLGVGGNEQFF.

The chain links TRBV13 to TRBJ2-1; D unresolved. V lost 6 bases and J lost 4, with 19 bases in between. Germline loops: CDR1 PRHDT, CDR2 FYEKMQ (reference sequence). CDR3 length: 16 residues. CDR3: CASSISVMRNYNEQFF. In nucleotides, the CDR3 is TGTGCCAGCAGTATCTCGGTCATGAGAAATTACAATGAGCAGTTCTTC.

The rearrangement links TRBV6-1 to TRBJ1-4; 7 nucleotides agree with TRBD1. V dropped 3 bases and J dropped 5; count of bases not matched to a gene: 6. Germline values: CDR1 MNHNS, CDR2 SASEGT. The CDR3 extends over 15 amino acids. The CDR3 here is CASSDSGQANEKLFF. For the CDR3, the DNA is TGTGCCAGCAGTGATTCCGGACAGGCGAATGAAAAACTGTTTTTT.

This chain joins TRBV25-1 and TRBJ2-5; no clear D. The ends were cut back, 1 base at V and 3 bases at J, with 6 bases in the middle. The length of the CDR3 is 13 residues. Germline V lookup: CDR1 MGHDK, CDR2 SYGVNS. Here the CDR3 DNA reads TGTGCCAGCAGTGAATTGGGCGAAGAGACCCAGTACTTC. This gives the protein CASSELGEETQYF.